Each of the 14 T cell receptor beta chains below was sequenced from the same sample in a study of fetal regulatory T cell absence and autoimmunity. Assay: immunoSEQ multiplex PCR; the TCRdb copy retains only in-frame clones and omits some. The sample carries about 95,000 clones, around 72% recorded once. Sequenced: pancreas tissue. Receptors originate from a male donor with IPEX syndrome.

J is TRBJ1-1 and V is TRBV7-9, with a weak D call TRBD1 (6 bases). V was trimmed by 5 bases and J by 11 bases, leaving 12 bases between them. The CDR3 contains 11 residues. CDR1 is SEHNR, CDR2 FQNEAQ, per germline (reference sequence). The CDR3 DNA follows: TGTGCCAGCAGCCCGGCAGGGGACGCTTTCTTT. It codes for CASSPAGDAFF. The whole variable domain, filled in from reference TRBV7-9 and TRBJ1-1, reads DTGVSQNPRHKITKRGQNVTFRCDPISEHNRLYWYRQTLGQGPEFLTYFQNEAQLEKSRLLSDRFSAERPKGSFSTLEIQRTEQGDSAMYLCASSPAGDAFFGQGTRLTVV.

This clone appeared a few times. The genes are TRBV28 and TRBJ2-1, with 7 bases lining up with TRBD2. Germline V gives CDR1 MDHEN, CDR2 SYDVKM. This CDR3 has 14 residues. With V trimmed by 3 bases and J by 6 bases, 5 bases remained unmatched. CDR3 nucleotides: TGTGCCAGCAGTTTGGCGGGAGCGGCCAATGAGCAGTTCTTC. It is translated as CASSLAGAANEQFF.

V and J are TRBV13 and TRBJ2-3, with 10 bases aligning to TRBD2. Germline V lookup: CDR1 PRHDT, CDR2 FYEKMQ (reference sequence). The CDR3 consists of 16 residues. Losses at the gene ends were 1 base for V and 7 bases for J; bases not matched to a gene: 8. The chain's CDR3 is CASSLVSSGGSNTQYF. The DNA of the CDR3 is TGTGCCAGCAGCTTAGTGTCTAGCGGGGGCTCGAATACGCAGTATTTT.

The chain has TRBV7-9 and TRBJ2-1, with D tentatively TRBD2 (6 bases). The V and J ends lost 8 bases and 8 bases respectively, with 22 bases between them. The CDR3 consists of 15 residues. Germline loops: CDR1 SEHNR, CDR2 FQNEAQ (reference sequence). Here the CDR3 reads CASETRLDQGDEQFF. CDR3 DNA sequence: TGTGCCAGCGAAACCCGACTAGACCAAGGCGATGAGCAGTTCTTC. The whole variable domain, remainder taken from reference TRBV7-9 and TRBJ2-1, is DTGVSQNPRHKITKRGQNVTFRCDPISEHNRLYWYRQTLGQGPEFLTYFQNEAQLEKSRLLSDRFSAERPKGSFSTLEIQRTEQGDSAMYLCASETRLDQGDEQFFGPGTRLTVL.

The CDR3 region is CASSFGGGTYEQYF. DNA for the CDR3: TGTGCCAGCAGTTTTGGGGGAGGCACCTACGAGCAGTACTTC. This chain connects TRBV27 to TRBJ2-7; D is perhaps TRBD2 (6 bases). V was pared by 3 bases and J by 2 bases, with 11 bases between. In germline, CDR1 is MNHEY, CDR2 SMNVEV (reference sequence). This CDR3 region has 14 residues.

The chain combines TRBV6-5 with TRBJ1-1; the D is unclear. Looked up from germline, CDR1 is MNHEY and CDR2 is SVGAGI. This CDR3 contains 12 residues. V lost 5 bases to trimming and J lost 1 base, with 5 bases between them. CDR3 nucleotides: TGTGCCAGCAGTCGTGGGAACACTGAAGCTTTCTTT. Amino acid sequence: CASSRGNTEAFF.

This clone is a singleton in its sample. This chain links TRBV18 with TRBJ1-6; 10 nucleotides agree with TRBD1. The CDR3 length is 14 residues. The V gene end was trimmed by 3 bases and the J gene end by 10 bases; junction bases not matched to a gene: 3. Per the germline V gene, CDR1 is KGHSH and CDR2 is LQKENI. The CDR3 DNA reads TGTGCCAGCTCACCGGGACAGGGGAACTCACCCCTCCACTTT. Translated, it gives CASSPGQGNSPLHF.

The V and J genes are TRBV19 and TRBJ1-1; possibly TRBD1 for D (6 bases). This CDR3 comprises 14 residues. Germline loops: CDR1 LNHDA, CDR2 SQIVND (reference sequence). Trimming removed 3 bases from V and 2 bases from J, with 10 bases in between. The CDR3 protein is CASSIQGPNTEAFF. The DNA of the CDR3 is TGTGCCAGTAGTATCCAGGGGCCCAACACTGAAGCTTTCTTT.

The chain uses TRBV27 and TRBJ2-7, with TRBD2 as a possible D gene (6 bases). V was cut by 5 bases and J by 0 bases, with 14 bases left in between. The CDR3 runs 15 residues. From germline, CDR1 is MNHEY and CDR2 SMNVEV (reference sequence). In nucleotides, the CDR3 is TGTGCCAGCAGTACCCGGGACGGGAGCTCCTACGAGCAGTACTTC. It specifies CASSTRDGSSYEQYF.

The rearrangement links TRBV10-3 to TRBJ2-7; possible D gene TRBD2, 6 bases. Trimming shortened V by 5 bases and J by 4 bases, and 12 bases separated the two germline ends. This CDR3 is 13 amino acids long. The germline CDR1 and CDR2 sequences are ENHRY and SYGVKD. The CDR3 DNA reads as TGTGCCATCAGTTCGACGGAGGGATACGAGCAGTACTTC. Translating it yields CAISSTEGYEQYF.

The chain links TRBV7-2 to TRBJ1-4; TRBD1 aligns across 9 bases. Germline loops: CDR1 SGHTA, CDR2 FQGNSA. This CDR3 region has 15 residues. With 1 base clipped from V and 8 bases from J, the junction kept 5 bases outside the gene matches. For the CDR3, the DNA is TGTGCCAGCAGCTTAGAGGGACAGGGAATCGAAAAACTGTTTTTT. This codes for CASSLEGQGIEKLFF.

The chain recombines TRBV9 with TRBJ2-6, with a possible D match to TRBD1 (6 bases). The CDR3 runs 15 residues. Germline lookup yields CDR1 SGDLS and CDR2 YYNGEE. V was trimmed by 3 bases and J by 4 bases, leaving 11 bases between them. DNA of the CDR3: TGTGCCAGCAGCGCCACAGGGTGGGGGGCCAACGTCCTGACTTTC. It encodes CASSATGWGANVLTF.

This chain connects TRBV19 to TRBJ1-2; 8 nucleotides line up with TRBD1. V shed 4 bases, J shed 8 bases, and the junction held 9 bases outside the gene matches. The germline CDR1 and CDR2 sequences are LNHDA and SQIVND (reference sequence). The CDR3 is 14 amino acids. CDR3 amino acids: CASSTDREGQGYTF. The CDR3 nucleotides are TGTGCCAGTAGTACGGACAGGGAAGGCCAGGGCTACACCTTC. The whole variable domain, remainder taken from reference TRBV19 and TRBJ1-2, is DGGITQSPKYLFRKEGQNVTLSCEQNLNHDAMYWYRQDPGQGLRLIYYSQIVNDFQKGDIAEGYSVSREKKESFPLTVTSAQKNPTAFYLCASSTDREGQGYTFGSGTRLTVV.

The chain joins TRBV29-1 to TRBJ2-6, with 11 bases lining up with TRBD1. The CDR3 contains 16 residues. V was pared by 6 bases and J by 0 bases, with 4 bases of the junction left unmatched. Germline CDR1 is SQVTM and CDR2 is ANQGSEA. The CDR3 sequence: CSVGQGVRSGANVLTF. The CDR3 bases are TGCAGCGTGGGACAGGGGGTGCGCTCTGGGGCCAACGTCCTGACTTTC.